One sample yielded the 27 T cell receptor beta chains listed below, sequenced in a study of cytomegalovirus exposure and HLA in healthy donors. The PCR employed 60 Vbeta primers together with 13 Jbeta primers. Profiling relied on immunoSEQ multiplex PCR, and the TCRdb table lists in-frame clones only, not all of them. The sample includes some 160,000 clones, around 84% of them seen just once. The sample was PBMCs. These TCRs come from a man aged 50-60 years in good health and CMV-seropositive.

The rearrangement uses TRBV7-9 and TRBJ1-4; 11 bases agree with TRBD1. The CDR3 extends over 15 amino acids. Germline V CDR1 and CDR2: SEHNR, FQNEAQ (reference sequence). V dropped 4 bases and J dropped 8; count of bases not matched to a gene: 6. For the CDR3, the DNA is TGTGCCAGCAGCTACGGACAGGGGGCGAGGGAAAAACTGTTTTTT. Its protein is CASSYGQGAREKLFF. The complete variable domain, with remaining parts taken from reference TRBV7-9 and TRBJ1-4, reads DTGVSQNPRHKITKRGQNVTFRCDPISEHNRLYWYRQTLGQGPEFLTYFQNEAQLEKSRLLSDRFSAERPKGSFSTLEIQRTEQGDSAMYLCASSYGQGAREKLFFGSGTQLSVL.

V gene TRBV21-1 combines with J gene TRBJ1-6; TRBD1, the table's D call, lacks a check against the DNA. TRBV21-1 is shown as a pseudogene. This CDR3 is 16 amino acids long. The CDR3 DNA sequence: TGTGCCAGCAGCACTCGGACAGGTCAGGATAATTCACCCCTCCACTTT. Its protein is CASSTRTGQDNSPLHF.

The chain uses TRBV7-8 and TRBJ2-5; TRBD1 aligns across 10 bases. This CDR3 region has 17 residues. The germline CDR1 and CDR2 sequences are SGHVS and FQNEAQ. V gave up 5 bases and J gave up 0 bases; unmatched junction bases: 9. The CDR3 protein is CASSPHNGQGDQETQYF. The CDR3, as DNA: TGTGCCAGCAGCCCACACAATGGACAGGGGGACCAAGAGACCCAGTACTTC.

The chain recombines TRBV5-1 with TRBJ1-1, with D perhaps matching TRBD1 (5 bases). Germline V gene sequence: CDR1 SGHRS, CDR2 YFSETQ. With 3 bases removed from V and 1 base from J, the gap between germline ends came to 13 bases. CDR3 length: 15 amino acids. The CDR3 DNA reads TGCGCCAGCAGCTGGGTCGACAGCGAGAACACTGAAGCTTTCTTT. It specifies CASSWVDSENTEAFF.

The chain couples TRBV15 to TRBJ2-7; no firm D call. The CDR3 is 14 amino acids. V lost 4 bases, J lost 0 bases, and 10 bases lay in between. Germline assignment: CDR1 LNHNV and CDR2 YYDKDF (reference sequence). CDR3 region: CATSISPSSYEQYF. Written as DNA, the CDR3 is TGTGCCACCAGCATCTCCCCGAGCTCCTACGAGCAGTACTTC.

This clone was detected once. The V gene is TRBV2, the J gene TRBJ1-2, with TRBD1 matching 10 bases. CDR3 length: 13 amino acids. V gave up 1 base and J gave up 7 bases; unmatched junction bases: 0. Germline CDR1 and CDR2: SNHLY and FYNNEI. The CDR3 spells CASSEGTGGGYTF. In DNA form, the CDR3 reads TGTGCCAGCAGTGAAGGGACAGGGGGTGGCTACACCTTC.

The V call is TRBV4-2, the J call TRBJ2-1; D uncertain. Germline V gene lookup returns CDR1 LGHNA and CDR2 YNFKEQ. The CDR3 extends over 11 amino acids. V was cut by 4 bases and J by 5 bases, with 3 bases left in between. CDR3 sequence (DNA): TGTGCCAGCAGCCGAGACAATGAGCAGTTCTTC. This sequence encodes CASSRDNEQFF.

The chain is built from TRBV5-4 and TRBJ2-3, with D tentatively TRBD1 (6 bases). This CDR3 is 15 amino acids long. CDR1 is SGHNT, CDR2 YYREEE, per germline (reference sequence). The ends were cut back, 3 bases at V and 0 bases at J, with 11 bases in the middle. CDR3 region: CASSSQGPSTDTQYF. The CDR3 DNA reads TGTGCCAGCAGCTCACAGGGACCTAGCACAGATACGCAGTATTTT.

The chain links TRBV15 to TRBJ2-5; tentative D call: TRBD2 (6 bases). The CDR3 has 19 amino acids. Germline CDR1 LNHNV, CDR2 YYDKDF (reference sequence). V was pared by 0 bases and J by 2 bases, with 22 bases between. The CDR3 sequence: CATSREDSGVPVGQETQYF. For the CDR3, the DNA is TGTGCCACCAGCAGAGAAGATTCGGGGGTCCCCGTTGGGCAAGAGACCCAGTACTTC.

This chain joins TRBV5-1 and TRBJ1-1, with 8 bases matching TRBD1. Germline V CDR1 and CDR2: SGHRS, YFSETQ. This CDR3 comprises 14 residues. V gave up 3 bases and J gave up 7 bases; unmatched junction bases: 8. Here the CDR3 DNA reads TGCGCCAGCAGCTACGGACAGGGCAATATTGAAGCTTTCTTT. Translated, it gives CASSYGQGNIEAFF.

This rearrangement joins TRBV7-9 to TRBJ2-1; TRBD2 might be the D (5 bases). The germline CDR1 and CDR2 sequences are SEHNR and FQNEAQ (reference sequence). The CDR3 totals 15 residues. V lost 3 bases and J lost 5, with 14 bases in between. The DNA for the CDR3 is TGTGCCAGCAGCTTCTACGGAGGACCCGACAATGAGCAGTTCTTC. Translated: CASSFYGGPDNEQFF.

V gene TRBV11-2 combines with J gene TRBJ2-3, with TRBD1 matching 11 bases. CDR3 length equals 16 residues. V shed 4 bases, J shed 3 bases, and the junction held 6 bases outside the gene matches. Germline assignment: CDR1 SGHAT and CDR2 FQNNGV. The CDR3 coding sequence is TGTGCCAGCAGCTCTGGACAGGGGGCTCTTACAGATACGCAGTATTTT. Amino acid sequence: CASSSGQGALTDTQYF.

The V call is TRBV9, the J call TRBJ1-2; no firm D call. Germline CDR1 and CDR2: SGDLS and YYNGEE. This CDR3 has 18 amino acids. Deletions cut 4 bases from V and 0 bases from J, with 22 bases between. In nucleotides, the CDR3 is TGTGCCAGCAGCCCGGCGGGGAGGGCAGCGAATTCTAACTATGGCTACACCTTC. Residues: CASSPAGRAANSNYGYTF.

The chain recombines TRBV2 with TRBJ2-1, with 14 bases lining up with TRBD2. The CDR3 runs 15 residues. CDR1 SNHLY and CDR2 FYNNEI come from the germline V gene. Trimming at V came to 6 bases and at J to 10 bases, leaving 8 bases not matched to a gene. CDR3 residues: CASSPGTSGSREQFF. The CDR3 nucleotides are TGTGCCAGCAGCCCCGGGACTAGCGGGAGCAGGGAGCAGTTCTTC.

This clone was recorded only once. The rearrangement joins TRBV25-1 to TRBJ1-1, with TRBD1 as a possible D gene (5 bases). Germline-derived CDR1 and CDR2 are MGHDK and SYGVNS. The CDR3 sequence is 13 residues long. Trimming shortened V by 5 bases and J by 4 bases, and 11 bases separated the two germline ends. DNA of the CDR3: TGTGCCAGCAGTATCTCCGGGGGCACTGAAGCTTTCTTT. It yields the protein CASSISGGTEAFF. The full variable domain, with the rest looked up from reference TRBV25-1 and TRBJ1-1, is EADIYQTPRYLVIGTGKKITLECSQTMGHDKMYWYQQDPGMELHLIHYSYGVNSTEKGDLSSESTVSRIRTEHFPLTLESARPSHTSQYLCASSISGGTEAFFGQGTRLTVV.

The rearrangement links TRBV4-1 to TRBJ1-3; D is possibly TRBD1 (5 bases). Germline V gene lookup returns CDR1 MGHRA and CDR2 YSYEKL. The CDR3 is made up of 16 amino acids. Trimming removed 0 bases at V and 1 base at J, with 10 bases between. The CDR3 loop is CASSQDFRGSGNTIYF. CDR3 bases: TGCGCCAGCAGCCAAGATTTTAGGGGTTCTGGAAACACCATATATTTT.

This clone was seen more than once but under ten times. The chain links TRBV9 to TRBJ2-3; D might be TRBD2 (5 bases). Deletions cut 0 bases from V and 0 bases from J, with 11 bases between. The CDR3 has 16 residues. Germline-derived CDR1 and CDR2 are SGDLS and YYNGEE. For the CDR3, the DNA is TGTGCCAGCAGCGTAGGGTCCGGCGGGAGCACAGATACGCAGTATTTT. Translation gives CASSVGSGGSTDTQYF.

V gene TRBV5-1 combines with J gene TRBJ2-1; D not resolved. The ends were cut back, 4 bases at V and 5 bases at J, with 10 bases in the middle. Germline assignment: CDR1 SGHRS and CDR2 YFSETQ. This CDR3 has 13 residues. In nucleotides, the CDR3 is TGCGCCAGCAGCGAGCGAAACCACAATGAGCAGTTCTTC. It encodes CASSERNHNEQFF.

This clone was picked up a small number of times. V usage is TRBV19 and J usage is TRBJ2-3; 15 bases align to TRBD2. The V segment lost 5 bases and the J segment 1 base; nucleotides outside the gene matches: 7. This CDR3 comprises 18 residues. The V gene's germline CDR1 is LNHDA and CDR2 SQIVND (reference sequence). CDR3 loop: CASSVGLAGGAGTDTQYF. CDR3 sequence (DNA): TGTGCCAGTAGTGTGGGACTAGCGGGGGGAGCGGGCACAGATACGCAGTATTTT.

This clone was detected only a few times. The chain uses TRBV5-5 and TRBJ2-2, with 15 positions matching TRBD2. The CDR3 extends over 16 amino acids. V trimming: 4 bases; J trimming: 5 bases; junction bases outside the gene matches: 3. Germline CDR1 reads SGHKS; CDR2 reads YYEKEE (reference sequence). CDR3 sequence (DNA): TGTGCCAGCAGCCTTGGACTAGCGGGAGGGACCGGGGAGCTGTTTTTT. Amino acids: CASSLGLAGGTGELFF.

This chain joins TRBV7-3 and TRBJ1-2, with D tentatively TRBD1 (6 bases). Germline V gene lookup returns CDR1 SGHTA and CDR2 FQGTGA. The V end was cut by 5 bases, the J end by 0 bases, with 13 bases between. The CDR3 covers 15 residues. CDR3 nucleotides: TGTGCCAGCAGCCGAAGGGGGGGCGCTAACTATGGCTACACCTTC. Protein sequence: CASSRRGGANYGYTF.

CDR3 in amino acids: CASSLQGTEAFF. DNA for the CDR3: TGTGCCAGCAGTTTACAGGGGACTGAAGCTTTCTTT. The chain carries TRBV2 and TRBJ1-1; 7 bases are shared with TRBD1. Germline CDR1 reads SNHLY; CDR2 reads FYNNEI. The CDR3 contains 12 residues. Trimming at V came to 5 bases and at J to 5 bases, leaving 2 bases not matched to a gene.

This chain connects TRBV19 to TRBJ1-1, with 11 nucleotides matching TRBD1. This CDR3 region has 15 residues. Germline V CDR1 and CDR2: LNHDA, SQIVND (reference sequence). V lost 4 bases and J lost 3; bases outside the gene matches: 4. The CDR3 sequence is CASSTGTGGHTEAFF. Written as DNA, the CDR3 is TGTGCCAGTAGTACCGGGACAGGGGGTCACACTGAAGCTTTCTTT.

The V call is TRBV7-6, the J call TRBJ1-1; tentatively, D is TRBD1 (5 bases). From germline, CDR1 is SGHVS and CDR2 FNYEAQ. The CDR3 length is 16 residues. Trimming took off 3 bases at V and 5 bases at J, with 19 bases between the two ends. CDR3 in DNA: TGTGCCAGCAGCTTTTATCCCCGCGACAGCAAGACTGAAGCTTTCTTT. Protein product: CASSFYPRDSKTEAFF.

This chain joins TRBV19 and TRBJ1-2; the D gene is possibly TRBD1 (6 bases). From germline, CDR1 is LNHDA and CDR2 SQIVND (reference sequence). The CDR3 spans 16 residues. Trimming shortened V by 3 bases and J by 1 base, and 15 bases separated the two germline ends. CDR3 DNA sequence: TGTGCCAGTAGTATTGATAACCAGGGGATTAACTATGGCTACACCTTC. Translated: CASSIDNQGINYGYTF.

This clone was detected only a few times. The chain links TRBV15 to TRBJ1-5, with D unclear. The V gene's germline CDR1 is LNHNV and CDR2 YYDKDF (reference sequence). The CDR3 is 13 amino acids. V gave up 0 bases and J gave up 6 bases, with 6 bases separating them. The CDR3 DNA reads TGTGCCACCAGCAGAGATCGGGGTCAGCCCCAGCATTTT. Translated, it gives CATSRDRGQPQHF. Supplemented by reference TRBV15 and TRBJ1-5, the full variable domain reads DAMVIQNPRYQVTQFGKPVTLSCSQTLNHNVMYWYQQKSSQAPKLLFHYYDKDFNNEADTPDNFQSRRPNTSFCFLDIRSPGLGDTAMYLCATSRDRGQPQHFGDGTRLSIL.

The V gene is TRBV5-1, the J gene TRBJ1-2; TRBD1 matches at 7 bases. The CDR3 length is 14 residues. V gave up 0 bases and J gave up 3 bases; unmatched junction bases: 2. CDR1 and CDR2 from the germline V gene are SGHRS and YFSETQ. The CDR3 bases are TGCGCCAGCAGCTTGGAGGGGGCGGACTATGGCTACACCTTC. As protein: CASSLEGADYGYTF.